The clone carrying this TCR beta chain was recorded at least ten times. Its antigen is not identified. In germline, CDR1 is MRHNA, CDR2 SNTAGT. This CDR3 comprises 15 residues. J was trimmed by 9 bases and V by 5 bases; bases with no gene match: 13. The data stem from a study of neurological immune-mediated disorders. By 5'RACE with 10-nucleotide random UMIs, the cDNA was made. TCRdb fed the 5' RACE reads into MiXCR, producing one record per CDR3 protein. The table shows 42,000 or so distinct CDR3 sequences, with 2.5% occurring only once. The starting material, 2 million PBMCs stored at -80 C, gave rise to the unsorted libraries. General observations from the study: Healthy controls had more TCR clonal expansion than multiple sclerosis, which showed the least, whereas HTLV-1-associated myelopathy showed the most. When the repertoires were sorted by phylogenetic grouping, those of 18 of 34 multiple sclerosis patients ended up in one related-CDR3 cluster, a possible signature.

Sequenced input: PBMCs. The chain is built from TRBV6-4 and TRBJ1-5; 7 bases agree with TRBD1. The sequence was obtained from a man younger than 45 with multiple sclerosis. CDR3 loop: CASSPSGQVPGPQHF. CDR3 coding DNA: TGTGCCAGCAGTCCCTCCGGACAGGTGCCGGGGCCCCAGCATTTT.